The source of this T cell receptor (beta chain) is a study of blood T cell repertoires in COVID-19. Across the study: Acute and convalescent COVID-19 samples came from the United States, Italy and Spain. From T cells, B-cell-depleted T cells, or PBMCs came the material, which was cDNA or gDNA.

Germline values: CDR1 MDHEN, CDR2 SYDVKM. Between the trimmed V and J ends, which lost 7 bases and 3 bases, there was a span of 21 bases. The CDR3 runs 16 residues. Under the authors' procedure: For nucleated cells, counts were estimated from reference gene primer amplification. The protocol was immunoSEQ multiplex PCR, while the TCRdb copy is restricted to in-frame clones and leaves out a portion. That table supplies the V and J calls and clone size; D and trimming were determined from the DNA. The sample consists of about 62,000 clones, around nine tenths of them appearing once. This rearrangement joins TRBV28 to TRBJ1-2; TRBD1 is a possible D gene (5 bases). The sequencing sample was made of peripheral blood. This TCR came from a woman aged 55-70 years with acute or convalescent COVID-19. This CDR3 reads CASKVGGTGGYYGYTF. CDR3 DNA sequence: TGTGCCAGCAAAGTTGGCGGGACGGGGGGATACTATGGCTACACCTTC.